The 10 T cell receptor beta chains presented below share a single source sample, sequenced in a study of T cell changes during pregnancy in multiple sclerosis. Assay used: immunoSEQ multiplex PCR; TCRdb lists only in-frame clones, some missing. The data show over 85,000 clones, approximately 90% seen once. The sequences come from peripheral blood, collected in the first trimester of pregnancy. The receptor source for this set is a female donor in good health, enrolled as a control in a pregnancy study.

The gene calls are TRBV11-2 and TRBJ1-1; D is ambiguous. The V end lost 5 bases, the J end lost 2 bases, and 21 bases lay between the germline ends. The germline V gene encodes CDR1 SGHAT and CDR2 FQNNGV. The CDR3 has 17 residues. The DNA for the CDR3 is TGTGCCAGCAGCCCCAACTCTCTGTCCGGGAGAAACACTGAAGCTTTCTTT. It specifies CASSPNSLSGRNTEAFF.

This clone is a singleton in its sample. The chain combines TRBV4-2 with TRBJ2-2; D is perhaps TRBD1 (6 bases). The CDR3 sequence is 14 residues long. CDR1 and CDR2 from the germline V gene are LGHNA and YNFKEQ. Trimming pared 11 bases from V and 1 base from J, leaving 14 bases between. CDR3: CAGGRGQNTGELFF. CDR3 coding DNA: TGTGCCGGCGGCCGGGGACAGAACACCGGGGAGCTGTTTTTT.

This clone was detected only a few times. The chain employs TRBV4-1 and TRBJ1-1, with D possibly being TRBD1 (5 bases). Germline V gene lookup returns CDR1 MGHRA and CDR2 YSYEKL. Trimming shortened V by 1 base and J by 4 bases, and 16 bases separated the two germline ends. The CDR3 has 16 residues. CDR3 coding DNA: TGCGCCAGCAGCCAAGTCATCGGGTTCGGGGGCACTGAAGCTTTCTTT. Protein sequence: CASSQVIGFGGTEAFF.

The V gene is TRBV6-5, the J gene TRBJ2-7, with D uncertain. Trimming took off 2 bases at V and 1 base at J, with 6 bases between the two ends. In germline, CDR1 is MNHEY, CDR2 SVGAGI. The CDR3 contains 13 residues. CDR3 DNA: TGTGCCAGCAGTTACCCGGGTTCCTACGAGCAGTACTTC. Translating it yields CASSYPGSYEQYF.

The J gene is TRBJ2-1, the V gene TRBV4-3; the match to TRBD2 covers 10 bases. The CDR3 runs to 16 residues. CDR1 is LGHNA and CDR2 is YSLEER in the germline V gene. J lost 8 bases, V lost 0 bases, and 7 bases had no gene match. The CDR3 coding sequence is TGCGCCAGCAGCCAAGACCCAGCGGGGGGGCGGGATGAGCAGTTCTTC. It encodes CASSQDPAGGRDEQFF.

The chain joins TRBV7-3 to TRBJ2-2, with D tentatively TRBD1 (5 bases). Deletions cut 3 bases from V and 4 bases from J, with 9 bases between. Germline V gene lookup returns CDR1 SGHTA and CDR2 FQGTGA. This CDR3 is built from 14 residues. The CDR3 nucleotides are TGTGCCAGCAGCTTGGACACCGCCACCGGGGAGCTGTTTTTT. Its translation is CASSLDTATGELFF.

V is TRBV2 and J is TRBJ1-1; a possible D gene is TRBD1 (5 bases). This CDR3 spans 13 amino acids. Trimming cost V 11 bases and J 4 bases, with 17 bases left between them. CDR1 is SNHLY, CDR2 FYNNEI, per germline. CDR3 DNA: TGTGCCTATAGAGTCGGGGGTGGCACTGAAGCTTTCTTT. Translated, it gives CAYRVGGGTEAFF.

This sequence joins TRBV19 and TRBJ2-2; 11 bases line up with TRBD2. The J segment lost 7 bases and the V segment lost 3 bases, leaving 1 base of the junction unmatched. The CDR3 runs 14 residues. The germline V gene has CDR1 LNHDA and CDR2 SQIVND (reference sequence). For the CDR3, the DNA is TGTGCCAGTAGTATTACTAGCGGGGGCGGGGAGCTGTTTTTT. Translating gives CASSITSGGGELFF. Supplemented by reference TRBV19 and TRBJ2-2, the full variable domain reads DGGITQSPKYLFRKEGQNVTLSCEQNLNHDAMYWYRQDPGQGLRLIYYSQIVNDFQKGDIAEGYSVSREKKESFPLTVTSAQKNPTAFYLCASSITSGGGELFFGEGSRLTVL.

V usage is TRBV5-5 and J usage is TRBJ1-4; tentatively, D is TRBD1 (6 bases). This CDR3 has 16 amino acids. Trimming shortened V by 4 bases and J by 0 bases, and 13 bases separated the two germline ends. Germline loops: CDR1 SGHKS, CDR2 YYEKEE (reference sequence). CDR3: CASSPHRASTNEKLFF. As DNA, the CDR3 is TGTGCCAGCAGCCCTCACAGGGCATCAACTAATGAAAAACTGTTTTTT.

V gene TRBV6-1 combines with J gene TRBJ2-1; 9 bases match TRBD2. CDR1 is MNHNS, CDR2 SASEGT, per germline. V lost 6 bases to trimming and J lost 2 bases; unmatched junction nucleotides: 5. This CDR3 contains 15 residues. CDR3 sequence: CASRNLAGTYNEQFF. CDR3 nucleotide sequence: TGTGCCAGCAGGAACCTAGCGGGAACCTACAATGAGCAGTTCTTC.